Sequencing of this T cell receptor (beta chain) was carried out in a study of blood T cell repertoires in COVID-19. Libraries were prepared by immunoSEQ multiplex PCR; TCRdb keeps only in-frame clonotypes and omits some of them. The sample has over 200,000 clones; roughly 87% are singletons. This CDR3 has 18 residues. Germline CDR1 reads WSHSY; CDR2 reads SAAADI. J was trimmed by 3 bases and V by 8 bases; bases with no gene match: 13. The clonotype comes from a young man who had recovered from COVID-19. This chain uses TRBV10-2 with TRBJ2-1, with TRBD2 matching over 13 bases. The sample taken for sequencing was PBMCs or T cells enriched from blood (not recorded which). CDR3 residues: CASGRTSGSSLVYNEQFF. CDR3 DNA sequence: TGCGCCAGCGGTAGGACTAGCGGGAGTAGTTTAGTCTACAATGAGCAGTTCTTC.